This TCR beta chain is drawn from a study of T cell repertoires in cytomegalovirus infection. Study summary: Both CMV infection and a matching HLA type were indicated by public TCR beta signatures.

Study results and caveats: Using cumulative public TCR beta family frequency, the authors identified those who carried CMV together with the relevant HLA. Ex vivo, HLA-C-restricted CMV-specific TCR beta clonotypes prevailed over the rest of the response.

Germline V gives CDR1 ENHRY, CDR2 SYGVKD. The CDR3 contains 15 residues. Trimming pared 2 bases from V and 3 bases from J, leaving 14 bases between. TCRdb re-called the reads with MiXCR, one entry per CDR3 protein. The sample has around 320,000 distinct CDR3 sequences; more than 8% are singletons. Details on this clonotype: The antigen remains undetermined.

J is TRBJ2-7 and V is TRBV10-3, with a weak D call TRBD2 (6 bases). What was sequenced was PBMCs. This receptor was identified in a human donor in good health (CMV status not recorded). Some clones in this sample may be carry-over from other donors' samples. The CDR3, as DNA: TGTGCCATCAGTGAGACTACGGGACTCGGCTACGAGCAGTACTTC. Translation: CAISETTGLGYEQYF.